The clone carrying this T cell receptor beta chain was observed once. Compared with germline, one end of the junction differs, possibly owing to a read error. After constant-region reverse-primer amplification, full-length variable regions underwent semi-nested PCR with Nested Universal Primer A. MiXCR, applied by TCRdb to the 5' RACE reads, yields one record per CDR3 protein. Of roughly 54,000 distinct CDR3 sequences in the sample, approximately 17% were seen once. Germline V gives CDR1 MGHRA, CDR2 YSYEKL. The CDR3 is 17 residues long. The clonotype originates from a female donor with breast cancer. The rearrangement uses TRBV4-1 and TRBJ1-1; 10 positions agree with TRBD1. The sample was naive CD4+ T cells sorted from blood. Subset specified: naive CD4+ T cells, CD4+CD45RA+CD25-. CDR3 protein: CASSQGLTGGWNTEAFF. The CDR3 nucleotides are TGCGCCAGCAGCCAAGGTCTGACAGGGGGCTGGAACACCGAAGCTTTCTTT.